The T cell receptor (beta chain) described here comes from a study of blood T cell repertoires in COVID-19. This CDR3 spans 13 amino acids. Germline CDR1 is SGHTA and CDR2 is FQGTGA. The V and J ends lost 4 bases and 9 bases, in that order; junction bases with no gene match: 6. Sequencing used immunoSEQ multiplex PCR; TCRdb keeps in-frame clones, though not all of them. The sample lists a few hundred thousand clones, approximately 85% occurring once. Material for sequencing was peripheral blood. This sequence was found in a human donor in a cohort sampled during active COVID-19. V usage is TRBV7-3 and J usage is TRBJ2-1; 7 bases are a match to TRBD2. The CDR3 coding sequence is TGTGCCAGCAGCTCCTCGACTAGCCGTGAGCAGTTCTTC. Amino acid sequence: CASSSSTSREQFF.